The 3 T cell receptor beta chains presented below share a single source sample, sequenced in a study of blood T cell repertoires in COVID-19. The table came from immunoSEQ multiplex PCR; TCRdb's copy has only in-frame clones and leaves some out. The table records some 400,000 clones, around 87% of them present only once. Sequencing was carried out using peripheral blood. The origin of the receptors is a man between 18 and 35 years old with active or convalescent COVID-19.

V is TRBV5-1 and J is TRBJ2-5; the match to TRBD1 covers 7 bases. The V and J ends lost 1 base and 4 bases, in that order; junction bases with no gene match: 10. The CDR3 is made up of 16 amino acids. In germline, CDR1 is SGHRS, CDR2 YFSETQ. CDR3 DNA sequence: TGCGCCAGCAGCTTGCGGGGACAGATTTACACAGAGACCCAGTACTTC. This gives the protein CASSLRGQIYTETQYF.

The J gene is TRBJ1-2, the V gene TRBV5-5; TRBD1 matches at 7 bases. CDR1 SGHKS and CDR2 YYEKEE come from the germline V gene (reference sequence). Trimming took 0 bases from V and 2 from J; bases not matched to a gene: 1. The CDR3 totals 14 residues. CDR3 nucleotide sequence: TGTGCCAGCAGCTTGGGGACAGGCAACTATGGCTACACCTTC. This sequence encodes CASSLGTGNYGYTF. Together with reference TRBV5-5 and TRBJ1-2, the CDR3 gives the full variable domain: DAGVTQSPTHLIKTRGQQVTLRCSPISGHKSVSWYQQVLGQGPQFIFQYYEKEERGRGNFPDRFSARQFPNYSSELNVNALLLGDSALYLCASSLGTGNYGYTFGSGTRLTVV.

This chain connects TRBV11-2 to TRBJ1-2; 9 bases agree with TRBD1. CDR3 size: 19 residues. The V and J ends lost 1 base and 3 bases, in that order; junction bases with no gene match: 15. The germline V gene encodes CDR1 SGHAT and CDR2 FQNNGV. CDR3 amino acids: CASSLADGRRDREDYGYTF. CDR3 coding DNA: TGTGCCAGCAGCTTAGCGGACGGACGAAGGGACAGGGAGGACTATGGCTACACCTTC.